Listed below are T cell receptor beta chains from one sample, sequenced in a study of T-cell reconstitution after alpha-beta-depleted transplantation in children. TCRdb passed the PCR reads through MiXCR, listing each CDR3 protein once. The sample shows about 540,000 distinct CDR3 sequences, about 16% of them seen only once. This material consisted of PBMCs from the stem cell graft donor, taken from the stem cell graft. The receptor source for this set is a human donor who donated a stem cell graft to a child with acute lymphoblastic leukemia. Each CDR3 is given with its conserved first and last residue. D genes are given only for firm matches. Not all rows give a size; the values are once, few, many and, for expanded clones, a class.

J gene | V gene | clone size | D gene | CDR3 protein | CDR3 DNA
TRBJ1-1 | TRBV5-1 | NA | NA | CASQEDANTEAFF | TGCGCCAGCCAAGAGGATGCGAACACTGAAGCTTTCTTT
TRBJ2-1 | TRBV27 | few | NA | CASSLGAGLNYNEQFF | TGTGCCAGCAGTTTGGGGGCGGGACTCAACTACAATGAGCAGTTCTTC
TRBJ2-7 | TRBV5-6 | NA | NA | CASSLEGVQYF | TGTGCCAGCAGCTTGGAGGGGGTACAGTACTTC
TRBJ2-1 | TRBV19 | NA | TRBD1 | CASSIDPTGVPYNEQFF | TGTGCCAGTAGTATAGACCCGACAGGGGTCCCCTACAATGAGCAGTTCTTC
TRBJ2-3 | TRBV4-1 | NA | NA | CASSPLVTDTQYF | TGCGCCAGCAGCCCATTGGTCACAGATACGCAGTATTTT
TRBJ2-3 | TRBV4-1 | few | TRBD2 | CASSQDPGLAGMGPTDTQYF | TGCGCCAGCAGCCAAGATCCGGGCCTAGCGGGAATGGGGCCCACAGATACGCAGTATTTT
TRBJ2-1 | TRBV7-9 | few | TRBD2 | CARSAGGSSYNEQFF | TGTGCCAGGTCCGCGGGGGGAAGCTCCTACAATGAGCAGTTCTTC
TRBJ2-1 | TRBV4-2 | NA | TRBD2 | CASSQLGLADNNEQFF | TGTGCCAGCAGCCAACTGGGACTAGCGGATAACAATGAGCAGTTCTTC
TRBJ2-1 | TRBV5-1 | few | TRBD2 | CASSLDVAGRYNEQFF | TGCGCCAGCAGCTTGGATGTAGCGGGGAGATACAATGAGCAGTTCTTC
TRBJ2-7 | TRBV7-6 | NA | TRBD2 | CASSSWTSGSHEQYF | TGTGCCAGCAGTTCCTGGACTAGCGGGAGCCACGAGCAGTACTTC
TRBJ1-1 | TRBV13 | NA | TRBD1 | CASSVPDRAGGEAFF | TGTGCCAGCAGCGTTCCCGACAGGGCCGGAGGCGAAGCTTTCTTT
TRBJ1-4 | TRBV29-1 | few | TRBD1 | CSARQGTNEKLFF | TGCAGCGCCAGACAGGGCACTAATGAAAAACTGTTTTTT
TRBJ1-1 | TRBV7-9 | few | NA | CASSLEGGRLRAEAFF | TGTGCCAGCAGCTTAGAGGGGGGCAGACTAAGGGCTGAAGCTTTCTTT
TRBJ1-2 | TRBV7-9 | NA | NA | CASSLIRGENGYTF | TGTGCCAGCAGCTTAATACGAGGGGAGAATGGCTACACCTTC
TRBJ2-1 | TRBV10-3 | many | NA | CAISGGGSSYNEQFF | TGTGCCATCAGTGGCGGCGGAAGCTCCTACAATGAGCAGTTCTTC
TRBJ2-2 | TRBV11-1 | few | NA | CASSLNLGRGQSSRYTGELFF | TGTGCCAGCAGCTTAAATCTAGGACGGGGACAATCATCTAGGTACACCGGGGAGCTGTTTTTT
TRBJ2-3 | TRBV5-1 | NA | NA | CASSLDSPSRTDTQYF | TGCGCCAGCAGCTTGGATTCCCCCTCTCGCACAGATACGCAGTATTTT
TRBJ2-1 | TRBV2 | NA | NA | CASTPFLYNEQFF | TGTGCCAGCACCCCTTTTCTTTACAATGAGCAGTTCTTC
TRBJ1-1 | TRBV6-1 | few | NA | CASSDFGPNTEAFF | TGTGCCAGCAGCGACTTCGGACCAAACACTGAAGCTTTCTTT
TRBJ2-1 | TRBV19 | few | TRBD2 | CASKIAGGPLNEQFF | TGTGCCAGTAAAATAGCGGGAGGGCCTCTCAATGAGCAGTTCTTC
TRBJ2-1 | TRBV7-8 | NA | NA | CASSLETGYNEQFF | TGTGCCAGCAGCTTAGAAACGGGTTACAATGAGCAGTTCTTC
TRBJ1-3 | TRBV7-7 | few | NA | CASSLGSRSGNTIYF | TGTGCCAGCAGCTTAGGCAGCCGCTCTGGAAACACCATATATTTT
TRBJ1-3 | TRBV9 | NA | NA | CASSPRRPFTGSAGNTIYF | TGTGCCAGCAGCCCCCGAAGGCCATTCACAGGGTCGGCTGGAAACACCATATATTTT
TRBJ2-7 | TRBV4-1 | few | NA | CASSQGASGAYEQYF | TGCGCCAGCAGCCAAGGGGCAAGCGGAGCCTACGAGCAGTACTTC
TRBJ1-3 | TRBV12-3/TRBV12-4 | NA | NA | CASSYLTTPSSTIYF | TGTGCCAGCAGCTACCTGACGACACCTTCAAGCACCATATATTTT
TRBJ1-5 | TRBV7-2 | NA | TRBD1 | CASGPWDSSNQPQHF | TGTGCCAGCGGCCCATGGGACAGCTCCAATCAGCCCCAGCATTTT
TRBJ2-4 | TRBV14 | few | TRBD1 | CASSRLRETGENIQYF | TGTGCCAGCAGCCGACTAAGGGAGACAGGGGAAAACATTCAGTACTTC
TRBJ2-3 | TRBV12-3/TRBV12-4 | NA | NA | CASRAQDIRTDTQYF | TGTGCCAGCAGGGCCCAGGATATCCGTACAGATACGCAGTATTTT
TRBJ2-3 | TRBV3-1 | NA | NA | CASGRGITDTQYF | TGTGCCAGCGGGCGAGGGATCACAGATACGCAGTATTTT
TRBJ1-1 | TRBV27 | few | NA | CASSPLGAFF | TGTGCCAGCAGTCCCCTGGGAGCTTTCTTT
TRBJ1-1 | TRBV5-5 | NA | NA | CASSHGGSARAFF | TGTGCCAGCAGCCATGGGGGTTCAGCCCGGGCTTTCTTT
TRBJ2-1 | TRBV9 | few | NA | CASSVGGATSSYNEQFF | TGTGCCAGCAGCGTAGGGGGGGCGACGAGCTCCTACAATGAGCAGTTCTTC
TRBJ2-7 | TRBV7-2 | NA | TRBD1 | CATTLRQGPYEQYF | TGTGCCACCACTCTGAGACAGGGGCCCTACGAGCAGTACTTC
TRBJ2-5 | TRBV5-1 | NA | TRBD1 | CASSFGQGSVETQYF | TGCGCCAGCAGCTTCGGACAGGGAAGCGTGGAGACCCAGTACTTC
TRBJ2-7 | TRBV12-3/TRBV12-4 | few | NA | CASSRRGLGLGEQYF | TGTGCCAGCAGCCGCCGGGGCCTAGGGCTGGGCGAGCAGTACTTC
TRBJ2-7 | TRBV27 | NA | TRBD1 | CASSPGTGVSEQYF | TGTGCCAGCAGTCCCGGGACAGGGGTTAGCGAGCAGTACTTC
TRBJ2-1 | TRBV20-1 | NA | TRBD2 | CSALGRGRALNEQFF | TGCAGTGCCTTAGGCCGCGGGAGGGCCCTCAATGAGCAGTTCTTC
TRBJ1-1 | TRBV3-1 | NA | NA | CASSQGRGFRAFF | TGTGCCAGCAGCCAAGGCAGGGGTTTTCGAGCTTTCTTT
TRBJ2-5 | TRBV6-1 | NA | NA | CASSDGGRQETQYF | TGTGCCAGCAGTGATGGAGGTCGTCAAGAGACCCAGTACTTC
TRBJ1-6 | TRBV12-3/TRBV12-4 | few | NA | CASSPAPGGNSPLHF | TGTGCCAGCAGCCCAGCCCCGGGGGGTAATTCACCCCTCCACTTT
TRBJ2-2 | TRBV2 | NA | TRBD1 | CASSPTGIGTGELFF | TGTGCCAGCAGTCCGACAGGGATTGGCACCGGGGAGCTGTTTTTT
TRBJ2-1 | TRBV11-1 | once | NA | CASSNQQGYNEQFF | TGTGCCAGCAGCAATCAACAGGGATACAATGAGCAGTTCTTC
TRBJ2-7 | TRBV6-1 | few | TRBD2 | CASSPIGLGSYEQYF | TGTGCCAGCAGCCCTATCGGACTAGGCAGCTACGAGCAGTACTTC
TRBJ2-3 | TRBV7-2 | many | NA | CASSLVSGRSTDTQYF | TGTGCCAGCAGCTTAGTCAGCGGGCGGAGCACAGATACGCAGTATTTT
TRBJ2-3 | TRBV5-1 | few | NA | CASSLVTPSTDTQYF | TGCGCCAGCAGCTTGGTTACCCCTAGCACAGATACGCAGTATTTT
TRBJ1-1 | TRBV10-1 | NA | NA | CASSDDTGFEAFF | TGCGCCAGCAGTGATGACACAGGTTTTGAAGCTTTCTTT
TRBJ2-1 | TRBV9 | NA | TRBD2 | CASSVVLAGASEQFF | TGTGCCAGCAGCGTAGTGCTAGCGGGAGCGAGTGAGCAGTTCTTC
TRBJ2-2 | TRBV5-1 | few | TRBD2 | CASSLTSGSAGELFF | TGCGCCAGCAGCTTGACTAGCGGGAGCGCCGGGGAGCTGTTTTTT
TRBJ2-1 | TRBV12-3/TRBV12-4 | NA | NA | CASKSYEQFF | TGTGCCAGCAAATCGTATGAGCAGTTCTTC
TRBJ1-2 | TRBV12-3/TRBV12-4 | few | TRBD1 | CASTRQGSPNYGYTF | TGTGCCAGCACCCGACAGGGGTCTCCTAACTATGGCTACACCTTC